What follows are 7 T cell receptor beta chains derived from one specimen sequenced in a study of shared clonotypes between healthy human individuals. Clones were read by immunoSEQ multiplex PCR, and TCRdb kept only the in-frame ones, dropping some. The top ten hold under 0.45% of the sample, which has fewer than 1.6 million clones, about 98.5% seen once. The sequenced sample consisted of naive CD4+ T cells sorted from blood. Subset meaning: CD45RA+ positively selected. All receptors come from a man younger than 45 in good health.

The rearrangement links TRBV18 to TRBJ1-4; a weak D match, TRBD1 (5 bases). In germline, CDR1 is KGHSH, CDR2 LQKENI. V was cut by 3 bases and J by 7 bases, with 21 bases left in between. CDR3 length equals 17 residues. CDR3 region: CASSPLNHWGSTEKLFF. The CDR3 nucleotides read TGTGCCAGCTCACCTCTCAACCACTGGGGCTCTACTGAAAAACTGTTTTTT.

As to this clone: This CDR3 is also generated by other DNA sequences in the sample. The chain combines TRBV5-1 with TRBJ2-7, with D possibly being TRBD2 (6 bases). Between the trimmed V and J ends, which lost 0 bases and 3 bases, there was a span of 10 bases. Germline-derived CDR1 and CDR2 are SGHRS and YFSETQ. The CDR3 totals 14 residues. CDR3 protein: CASSLVAGGYEQYF. The CDR3 coding sequence is TGCGCCAGCAGCTTGGTAGCCGGGGGCTACGAGCAGTACTTC.

This clone showed up just once. As DNA, the CDR3 is TGTGCCAGCACCAGACGGGAGGTTGACACTGAAGCTTTCTTT. Residues: CASTRREVDTEAFF. This chain connects TRBV6-5 to TRBJ1-1, with unresolved D. Looked up from germline, CDR1 is MNHEY and CDR2 is SVGAGI. The CDR3 consists of 14 residues. The V end was cut by 7 bases, the J end by 3 bases, with 15 bases between.

V usage is TRBV14 and J usage is TRBJ2-1; D is possibly TRBD1 or TRBD2 (5 bases each). Germline CDR1 SGHDN, CDR2 FVKESK. V lost 1 base to trimming and J lost 8 bases, with 18 bases between them. CDR3 length: 16 amino acids. The CDR3 DNA reads as TGTGCCAGCAGCCAAGTTTCAACCAGTTTGGGGGATGAGCAGTTCTTC. Protein sequence: CASSQVSTSLGDEQFF.

V and J are TRBV7-9 and TRBJ2-1; D is unresolved. Germline-derived CDR1 and CDR2 are SEHNR and FQNEAQ (reference sequence). The CDR3 sequence is 17 residues long. Deletions cut 0 bases from V and 3 bases from J, with 15 bases between. The CDR3, as DNA: TGTGCCAGCAGCTTAGCGGACGGCAGGCGAAGCTACAATGAGCAGTTCTTC. Protein sequence: CASSLADGRRSYNEQFF.

The V gene is TRBV29-1, the J gene TRBJ2-1; 11 positions match TRBD2. Germline CDR1 reads SQVTM; CDR2 reads ANQGSEA. V trimming: 3 bases; J trimming: 6 bases; junction bases outside the gene matches: 10. The CDR3 contains 16 residues. Written as DNA, the CDR3 is TGCAGCGTTGATCTGGCTAGCGGGAGGTTTTTCAATGAGCAGTTCTTC. It encodes CSVDLASGRFFNEQFF.

The chain uses TRBV29-1 and TRBJ2-5; 8 bases map to TRBD1. Germline V gene data show CDR1 as SQVTM and CDR2 as ANQGSEA. V shed 7 bases, J shed 3 bases, and the junction held 4 bases outside the gene matches. This CDR3 spans 12 amino acids. CDR3 nucleotides: TGCAGCGCAAGGGGACAGGAAGAGACCCAGTACTTC. Protein sequence: CSARGQEETQYF.